This T cell receptor (beta chain) stems from a study of T cells in Graves' hyperthyroidism and ophthalmopathy. Study observations and caveats: Ophthalmopathy was identified by the model a median around 5.9 months ahead of onset. In the blood, most expanded thyroid clonotypes above 0.001 appeared as well.

RNA transcripts were the template for amplifying TCR beta CDR3 regions. With the HTBI primer set, the TCR CDR3 went through a first round of RT-PCR. TCRdb redid the calling of the multiplex PCR reads with MiXCR, one entry per CDR3 protein. Found here are 300,000 to 450,000 distinct CDR3 sequences, approximately 13% of them singletons; the top ten hold around 10%. This clonotype was counted ten times or more. The antigen is not known. Criteria for exclusion of patients were uncontrolled infection, other autoimmune disease, pregnancy or lactation. This sample holds PBMCs from under 11 ml fresh peripheral blood. This CDR3 is built from 13 residues. The V and J ends lost 5 bases and 7 bases respectively, with 12 bases between them. Germline CDR1 SGHAT, CDR2 FQNNGV.

The specimen sequenced was blood. The sequence was obtained from a woman aged 60-70 years with Graves' hyperthyroidism. The rearrangement joins TRBV11-2 to TRBJ2-1; maybe TRBD2 (5 bases). The CDR3 coding sequence is TGTGCCAGCAGCCGCAGCCCGGGGAATGAGCAGTTCTTC. Encoded protein: CASSRSPGNEQFF.